Sequencing of this T cell receptor beta chain was carried out in a study of CD8 T cells in Susac syndrome (dated by TCRdb to about 2019). The study in broad terms: The study used repertoire sequencing to test whether antigen drove CD8+ T cell activation and differentiation in Susac syndrome.

CDR1 is given as SGHRS and CDR2 as YFSETQ, both from the germline V gene. The CDR3 goes from the cysteine to the phenylalanine over 15 residues. Only the CDR3 region is kept as DNA, spanning 45 bases read in frame from base 1. Trimming takes 4 bases off V and 7 bases off J; junction bases not matched to a gene: 6. What the study reported, not specific to this receptor: The study acknowledged that relatively few individuals were included in the TCR sequencing and HLA analysis.

Peripheral blood CD8+ and CD4+ T cells from healthy donors, Susac syndrome patients and multiple sclerosis patients were profiled by high-throughput TCR beta sequencing. Multiple sclerosis controls were treatment-naive patients with stable or active relapsing-remitting disease fulfilling revised McDonald criteria. Bulk CD8+ and CD4+ T cells were purified by magnetic negative isolation, whereas CD8+ TEMRA cells were enriched by FACS. Blood was drawn into EDTA tubes, processed within 24 hours, and PBMCs were isolated by density gradient centrifugation. PBMCs destined for TCR sequencing were cryopreserved in liquid nitrogen and later thawed in a 37 °C water bath. A purity of at least 90% was achieved for sorted or isolated CD4+, CD8+ and CD8+ TEMRA cells. Details on this clonotype: The antigen it binds to is not known. Base quality data are lacking; no much larger clone is found one base away.

RNA was extracted with the RNeasy kit and about 0.5 to 1 ug was reverse transcribed using random hexamers. The immunoSEQ multiplex PCR assay, which covers 54 Vbeta and 13 Jbeta segments, was used to amplify TCR beta CDR3 regions. PCR amplification bias was corrected using a synthetic template baseline for primer optimization and computational correction. Processing in the source paper ran as follows. Only productive sequences were kept, with reads annotated to V, D and J genes according to IMGT and analyzed in immunoSEQ Analyzer. To calculate clonality, Shannon entropy was normalized by log2 of the number of productive unique sequences and then subtracted from one. For each patient and control, public and private clones were evaluated within the 100 most prevalent clones. Clones were defined as Susac-specific when absent from the healthy and MS cohorts, from about a thousand published viral clones and from other ImmuneACCESS disease sequences. The public reads were reanalyzed by TCRdb: fastp trimming at Q25, MiXCR alignment, in-frame beta chains only. Merged by CDR3 protein, the rows form single entries marked with the most common genes and DNA. These V and J calls are TCRdb output, not the study's own analysis. This sample lists 300,000 to 350,000 distinct CDR3 sequences; 90% to 95% were detected once. The leading ten clones occupy more than 0.06% of the sample.

Recombination joined TRBV5-1 with TRBJ2-2; the central 11 bases match TRBD1. The sequence was obtained from a human donor with multiple sclerosis. Sequences were obtained from CD4+ T cells from PBMCs. This receptor carries the CDR3 CASSPGQGAVGELFF. The DNA reads TGCGCCAGCAGCCCAGGACAGGGGGCTGTCGGGGAGCTGTTTTTT. When the CDR3 is completed using the reference TRBV5-1 and TRBJ2-2 genes on either side, the full variable domain is KAGVTQTPRYLIKTRGQQVTLSCSPISGHRSVSWYQQTPGQGLQFLFEYFSETQRNKGNFPGRFSGRQFSNSRSEMNVSTLELGDSALYLCASSPGQGAVGELFFGEGSRLTVL.